Listed here is a single TCR beta chain. Its matching antigen is unknown. Across 18 months, stable Graves' hyperthyroidism was marked by no progression to ophthalmopathy. Aged 18 to 65, the patients had hyperthyroidism that was newly diagnosed and had lasted under 2 months. This CDR3 has 17 amino acids. V lost 4 bases to trimming and J lost 6 bases; unmatched junction nucleotides: 12. The data are from a study of T cells in Graves' hyperthyroidism and ophthalmopathy. Overall study findings and caveats: Most thyroid clonotypes expanded above 0.001 were also detected in blood.

Amplification yielded TCR beta CDR3 regions, with RNA transcripts as the source. The HTBI primer set was used in a first-round RT-PCR of the TCR CDR3. MiXCR, applied by TCRdb to the multiplex PCR reads, yields one record per CDR3 protein. The profile covers 750,000 to 950,000 distinct CDR3 sequences, with roughly 37% appearing a single time and 7.5% to 9.5% taken by the ten largest. The specimen sequenced was blood. The chain couples TRBV12-3 or TRBV12-4 to TRBJ2-7; 13 nucleotides align to TRBD2. The sequence came from a man aged 18 to 29 with Graves' hyperthyroidism. CDR3 sequence reads: CASSYAGLAGVMGEQYF. CDR3 coding DNA: TGTGCCAGCAGTTACGCAGGACTAGCGGGAGTGATGGGCGAGCAGTACTTC.